This T cell receptor beta chain comes out of a study of cytomegalovirus exposure and HLA in healthy donors. CDR3 length equals 16 residues. Germline CDR1 reads SGDLS; CDR2 reads YYNGEE. V was pared by 0 bases and J by 2 bases, with 2 bases of the junction left unmatched. For this clone: What it binds is unknown.

PCR was performed using 60 Vbeta and 13 Jbeta primers. The method was immunoSEQ multiplex PCR; TCRdb's version includes in-frame clones alone and lacks a portion of them. The data hold more than 130,000 clones, with about 78% observed a single time. General observations from the study: Reports credit the classifier with highly specific, highly sensitive diagnosis of cytomegalovirus status. What a later analysis reportedly showed was that an Asian-associated ancestry cluster had fewer N-insertions than the roughly 670-donor mean. HLA alleles showed associations with 16,951 TCR beta sequences in a later analysis, at a 0.05 false discovery rate. The authors considered a cluster of highly shared sequence variants likely to be a sequencing artifact.

The chain is built from TRBV9 and TRBJ2-6, with 7 positions matching TRBD2. Sequencing was carried out using PBMCs. The receptor was derived from a man aged 40-49 years in good health and CMV-seropositive. The CDR3 nucleotides read TGTGCCAGCAGCGTAGCGGCGGGGGCTGGGGCCAACGTCCTGACTTTC. Amino acid sequence: CASSVAAGAGANVLTF.